The 9 T cell receptor beta chains below all came from one sample that was sequenced in a study of T cells expressing NK-cell markers. For each CDR3 protein, TCRdb gives one entry from its re-call of the 5' RACE reads, without DNA. The specimen's table records about 430,000 distinct CDR3 sequences. Sequenced material: blood T cells: a sorted CD56 or NKG2C T cell subset, CD4+ or CD8+ T cells, or bulk PBMC T cells (not recorded which). The source of these receptors is a woman aged 45-65 years in good health.

The chain combines TRBV5-1 with TRBJ2-7; TCRdb names TRBD1, which stays unverified in the absence of DNA. Germline V lookup: CDR1 SGHRS, CDR2 YFSETQ. CDR3 length: 16 amino acids. The chain's CDR3 is CASSPGKRTVGYEQYF. Full variable domain (missing parts from reference TRBV5-1 and TRBJ2-7): KAGVTQTPRYLIKTRGQQVTLSCSPISGHRSVSWYQQTPGQGLQFLFEYFSETQRNKGNFPGRFSGRQFSNSRSEMNVSTLELGDSALYLCASSPGKRTVGYEQYFGPGTRLTVT.

V usage is TRBV12-3 or TRBV12-4 and J usage is TRBJ1-1. This CDR3 has 14 residues. CDR3 protein: CASSLASSGGEAFF.

The V gene is TRBV7-9, the J gene TRBJ2-7; as DNA is missing, the TRBD1 call by TCRdb cannot be tested. The CDR3 runs to 17 residues. The germline V gene encodes CDR1 SEHNR and CDR2 FQNEAQ (reference sequence). Here the CDR3 reads CASSFTGTGVASYEQYF.

This chain links TRBV10-2 with TRBJ2-7; the TCRdb D gene call, TRBD2, has no DNA to confirm it. There are 14 residues in the CDR3. Germline CDR1 reads WSHSY; CDR2 reads SAAADI. The CDR3: CASGGAGGIGEQYF.

This CDR3 reads CASSLDPSGLGEQFF. The chain joins TRBV5-1 to TRBJ2-1; TCRdb names TRBD2, which stays unverified in the absence of DNA. Germline CDR1 is SGHRS and CDR2 is YFSETQ. This CDR3 spans 15 amino acids.

J is TRBJ2-5 and V is TRBV29-1; the D gene TCRdb calls, TRBD1, cannot be checked with no DNA. There are 16 residues in the CDR3. Germline V gives CDR1 SQVTM, CDR2 ANQGSEA. CDR3 sequence reads: CSVDPPSRAPGETQYF.

The rearrangement links TRBV20-1 to TRBJ2-5; TCRdb's D call of TRBD1 is untestable without DNA. This CDR3 is 15 amino acids long. Germline CDR1 DFQATT, CDR2 SNEGSKA (reference sequence). CDR3 protein: CSARPWGGLQETQYF.

This chain uses TRBV7-9 with TRBJ2-1; no DNA is available, so the TRBD2 call from TCRdb remains unchecked. This CDR3 is built from 17 residues. Per the germline V gene, CDR1 is SEHNR and CDR2 is FQNEAQ (reference sequence). The CDR3 loop reads CASSSGGLAGRYNEQFF.

This chain joins TRBV5-5 and TRBJ2-7. Germline CDR1 and CDR2: SGHKS and YYEKEE (reference sequence). The CDR3 sequence is 13 residues long. CDR3: CASSSSPSYEQYF.